This record covers a single TCR beta chain. Trimming removed 2 bases from V and 8 bases from J; junction bases left unmatched: 9. This CDR3 comprises 14 residues. In germline, CDR1 is SGHNT, CDR2 YYREEE (reference sequence). These data belong to a study of control samples from healthy donors and cancer patients. The method was immunoSEQ multiplex PCR; TCRdb's version includes in-frame clones alone and lacks a portion of them. This table has approximately 170,000 clones, approximately 90% appearing once. Sequenced material: blood. This chain links TRBV5-4 with TRBJ1-2, with 7 bases fitting TRBD1. The TCR originated in a young man in good health. CDR3 loop: CASSLFGTADGYTF. The CDR3 DNA sequence: TGTGCCAGCAGCTTATTTGGGACAGCCGACGGCTACACCTTC.